The 22 T cell receptor beta chains presented below share a single source sample, sequenced in a study of blood T cell repertoires in COVID-19. Produced via immunoSEQ multiplex PCR; TCRdb's table is partial and in-frame only. Of 150,000 to 200,000 clones in the sample, around 89% were seen once. The sequenced sample consisted of peripheral blood. These receptors were collected from a man between 18 and 35 years old who had recovered from COVID-19.

This clone was observed a handful of times. This chain joins TRBV5-1 and TRBJ1-5, with TRBD1 as a possible D gene (5 bases). The CDR3 spans 14 residues. Trimming removed 6 bases from V and 0 bases from J, with 10 bases in between. Germline CDR1 SGHRS, CDR2 YFSETQ. CDR3 bases: TGCGCCAGCAAGGTTGACAGTAGCAATCAGCCCCAGCATTTT. It translates to CASKVDSSNQPQHF.

This clone was picked up one time. This chain connects TRBV12-3 or TRBV12-4 to TRBJ1-6, with D possibly being TRBD1 (6 bases). V lost 8 bases and J 12 bases, leaving 11 bases between the germline ends. The CDR3 loop spans 11 amino acids. The CDR3, as DNA: TGTGCCAGCCCTAGAGGGGGACCCCTCCACTTT. Amino acid sequence: CASPRGGPLHF.

The chain recombines TRBV5-1 with TRBJ2-1, with 11 bases lining up with TRBD2. The germline CDR1 and CDR2 sequences are SGHRS and YFSETQ. CDR3 length equals 15 residues. J gave up 3 bases and V 4 bases, and 3 bases lay outside the gene matches. DNA for the CDR3: TGCGCCAGCAGCCCGGGACTAGCGGACTACAATGAGCAGTTCTTC. It yields the protein CASSPGLADYNEQFF.

The rearrangement joins TRBV6-6 to TRBJ2-2, with 9 bases matching TRBD2. V was clipped by 5 bases and J by 1 base; unmatched bases: 5. The germline gives CDR1 MNHNY, CDR2 SVGAGI (reference sequence). CDR3 length: 16 amino acids. The CDR3 DNA is TGTGCCAGCAGTCCCCTAGCGGGGTGGAACACCGGGGAGCTGTTTTTT. Translation gives CASSPLAGWNTGELFF.

The CDR3 DNA sequence: TGTGCCAGCAGCCTACTAGCGGGAGGGCCAATCGAGTCCTACGAGCAGTACTTC. Encoded protein: CASSLLAGGPIESYEQYF. V and J are TRBV28 and TRBJ2-7; TRBD2 aligns across 13 bases. With V trimmed by 6 bases and J by 1 base, 12 bases remained unmatched. This CDR3 comprises 18 residues. Germline V CDR1 and CDR2: MDHEN, SYDVKM.

The V call is TRBV6-5, the J call TRBJ1-6; the D is unclear. Germline V gene sequence: CDR1 MNHEY, CDR2 SVGAGI. The V end lost 0 bases, the J end lost 6 bases, and 9 bases lay between the germline ends. The CDR3 is 15 residues long. The CDR3 loop is CASSYSTLPNSPLHF. Written as DNA, the CDR3 is TGTGCCAGCAGTTACTCGACTTTGCCTAATTCACCCCTCCACTTT.

This clone is a singleton in its sample. The chain links TRBV19 to TRBJ2-1, with TRBD2 as a possible D gene (5 bases). The V gene lost 7 bases and the J gene lost 4 bases, with 17 bases spanning the gap. The CDR3 length is 15 residues. In germline, CDR1 is LNHDA, CDR2 SQIVND (reference sequence). This CDR3 reads CASTPSGRLYNEQFF. CDR3 nucleotide sequence: TGTGCCAGTACTCCCTCGGGGAGACTATACAATGAGCAGTTCTTC.

CDR3 sequence reads: CASSSSAGIADTQYF. As DNA, the CDR3 is TGCGCCAGCAGCTCTTCAGCGGGAATTGCAGATACGCAGTATTTT. The V call is TRBV5-1, the J call TRBJ2-3; TRBD2 agrees at 7 bases. Germline V lookup: CDR1 SGHRS, CDR2 YFSETQ. J was trimmed by 4 bases and V by 3 bases; bases with no gene match: 8. CDR3 length equals 15 residues.

The genes are TRBV28 and TRBJ2-3; TRBD2 is a possible D gene (6 bases). With 6 bases removed from V and 0 bases from J, the gap between germline ends came to 13 bases. Per germline, CDR1 MDHEN and CDR2 SYDVKM. The CDR3 covers 15 residues. CDR3 in DNA: TGTGCCAGCAGCACGGCGGGAACTAGCACAGATACGCAGTATTTT. Protein: CASSTAGTSTDTQYF.

This rearrangement joins TRBV18 to TRBJ1-1; 7 bases align to TRBD1. Germline loops: CDR1 KGHSH, CDR2 LQKENI. This CDR3 comprises 13 residues. The ends lost 4 bases at V and 5 bases at J; junction bases unmatched: 4. CDR3 coding DNA: TGTGCCAGCTCACAGGGGGCCCTGACTGAAGCTTTCTTT. Protein sequence: CASSQGALTEAFF.

V is TRBV11-3 and J is TRBJ2-2, with 7 nucleotides matching TRBD2. The ends lost 5 bases at V and 2 bases at J; junction bases unmatched: 5. Germline loops: CDR1 SGHNT, CDR2 YENEEA. The CDR3 has 15 amino acids. Here the CDR3 DNA reads TGTGCCAGCAGCCCCGGGGGGTTTAACACCGGGGAGCTGTTTTTT. This sequence encodes CASSPGGFNTGELFF.

This clone came up many times. CDR3 sequence: CASRAGTLYYNEQFF. The CDR3 DNA follows: TGTGCCAGCAGGGCCGGGACTCTCTACTACAATGAGCAGTTCTTC. V gene TRBV6-5 combines with J gene TRBJ2-1; possible D gene TRBD2, 6 bases. The CDR3 totals 15 residues. Germline CDR1 and CDR2: MNHEY and SVGAGI. Deletions cut 6 bases from V and 3 bases from J, with 15 bases between.

This clone was found once. The chain carries TRBV5-4 and TRBJ2-7, with D perhaps TRBD2 (5 bases). The CDR3 has 15 amino acids. Germline V gene sequence: CDR1 SGHNT, CDR2 YYREEE (reference sequence). V gave up 5 bases and J gave up 2 bases, with 17 bases separating them. The CDR3, as DNA: TGTGCCAGCAGTCCGGCGGGCGGCGGACCCTACGAGCAGTACTTC. Protein product: CASSPAGGGPYEQYF.

The chain has TRBV6-5 and TRBJ2-2; 7 bases are shared with TRBD1. Germline V gene lookup returns CDR1 MNHEY and CDR2 SVGAGI. The V segment lost 11 bases and the J segment 1 base; nucleotides outside the gene matches: 7. This CDR3 is 14 amino acids long. CDR3 bases: TGTGCCGGCCAAGGGGGCCTGAACACCGGGGAGCTGTTTTTT. It encodes CAGQGGLNTGELFF.

The genes are TRBV2 and TRBJ1-2; D remains ambiguous. V was clipped by 3 bases and J by 0 bases, with 5 bases between them. Germline CDR1 SNHLY, CDR2 FYNNEI. The CDR3 totals 13 residues. The DNA of the CDR3 is TGTGCCAGCAGTGAGAGCACTAACTATGGCTACACCTTC. Translation gives CASSESTNYGYTF.

The chain combines TRBV5-6 with TRBJ2-7; TRBD2 matches 8 bases. The CDR3 consists of 16 residues. V lost 1 base, J lost 0 bases, and 6 bases stayed unmatched. Germline CDR1 reads SGHDT; CDR2 reads YYEEEE. The CDR3: CASSLYGGRTSYEQYF. Written as DNA, the CDR3 is TGTGCCAGCAGCTTGTACGGCGGGAGGACCTCCTACGAGCAGTACTTC.

V is TRBV28 and J is TRBJ1-5; 9 positions agree with TRBD1. CDR3 length: 15 amino acids. From germline, CDR1 is MDHEN and CDR2 SYDVKM. J gave up 7 bases and V 5 bases, and 9 bases lay outside the gene matches. The CDR3, as DNA: TGTGCCAGCAGTGTCCCGGGACAGGGTCGGCAGCCCCAGCATTTT. Its translation: CASSVPGQGRQPQHF.

J is TRBJ2-3 and V is TRBV5-1, with D perhaps TRBD2 (6 bases). Trimming left V 6 bases short and J 4 bases short, with 15 bases between. The CDR3 length is 14 residues. Per the germline V gene, CDR1 is SGHRS and CDR2 is YFSETQ. The CDR3 sequence is CASNGGGNADTQYF. DNA for the CDR3: TGCGCCAGCAATGGGGGAGGAAACGCAGATACGCAGTATTTT.

The chain has TRBV9 and TRBJ1-4, with D hard to call. Trimming cost V 4 bases and J 1 base, with 11 bases left between them. Germline-derived CDR1 and CDR2 are SGDLS and YYNGEE. This CDR3 has 15 residues. CDR3 protein: CASSTRPGTNEKLFF. The CDR3, as DNA: TGTGCCAGCAGCACCCGTCCGGGAACTAATGAAAAACTGTTTTTT.

This chain joins TRBV29-1 and TRBJ2-2; 8 bases align to TRBD1. The germline V gene has CDR1 SQVTM and CDR2 ANQGSEA. The V gene end was trimmed by 5 bases and the J gene end by 6 bases; junction bases not matched to a gene: 11. This CDR3 has 15 amino acids. For the CDR3, the DNA is TGCAGCGTTCCAACAGGGGGAGTGTCCGCCGGGGAGCTGTTTTTT. Translating it yields CSVPTGGVSAGELFF.

The chain employs TRBV6-6 and TRBJ2-7, with no clear D. The CDR3 consists of 15 residues. The germline V gene encodes CDR1 MNHNY and CDR2 SVGAGI (reference sequence). V was trimmed by 2 bases and J by 5 bases, leaving 16 bases between them. This chain's CDR3 is CASSYIAGSQDEQYF. For the CDR3, the DNA is TGTGCCAGCAGTTACATCGCAGGAAGTCAAGACGAGCAGTACTTC.

The chain carries TRBV6-5 and TRBJ2-7; D is possibly TRBD2 (5 bases). Germline loops: CDR1 MNHEY, CDR2 SVGAGI. With 5 bases removed from V and 4 bases from J, the gap between germline ends came to 12 bases. The length of the CDR3 is 13 residues. CDR3 region: CASSPGSAYEQYF. In DNA form, the CDR3 reads TGTGCCAGCAGTCCGGGGTCCGCATACGAGCAGTACTTC.